Each of the 28 T cell receptor beta chains below was sequenced from the same sample in a study of blood T cell repertoires in COVID-19. TCRdb's table, derived via immunoSEQ multiplex PCR, lists solely in-frame clones and lacks some. The table shows hundreds of thousands of clones, with 83% occurring only once. The sample comprised PBMCs or T cells enriched from blood (not recorded which). The receptors originated from a woman between 45 and 60 years old who had been exposed to COVID-19.

The chain is built from TRBV25-1 and TRBJ2-7; 10 nucleotides align to TRBD1. V shed 8 bases and J 2 bases; nucleotides not matched to a gene: 0. This CDR3 has 12 amino acids. CDR1 is MGHDK and CDR2 is SYGVNS in the germline V gene. The CDR3 here is CASGTGAYEQYF. Here the CDR3 DNA reads TGTGCCAGCGGGACAGGGGCCTACGAGCAGTACTTC.

The chain links TRBV5-6 to TRBJ2-3, with no clear D. Deletions cut 0 bases from V and 0 bases from J, with 11 bases between. The CDR3 covers 16 residues. Germline values: CDR1 SGHDT, CDR2 YYEEEE. The CDR3, as DNA: TGTGCCAGCAGCTTGGTATTGGCGGCTAGCACAGATACGCAGTATTTT. It codes for CASSLVLAASTDTQYF. The entire variable domain, with the rest obtained from reference TRBV5-6 and TRBJ2-3, is as follows: DAGVTQSPTHLIKTRGQQVTLRCSPKSGHDTVSWYQQALGQGPQFIFQYYEEEERQRGNFPDRFSGHQFPNYSSELNVNALLLGDSALYLCASSLVLAASTDTQYFGPGTRLTVL.

The chain joins TRBV5-1 to TRBJ1-6, with TRBD1 as a possible D gene (5 bases). V was pared by 0 bases and J by 8 bases, with 9 bases between. CDR1 is SGHRS, CDR2 YFSETQ, per germline. This CDR3 comprises 14 residues. Here the CDR3 reads CASSLDSGYSPLHF. The CDR3 bases are TGCGCCAGCAGCTTGGATTCAGGGTATTCACCCCTCCACTTT.

The V and J genes are TRBV19 and TRBJ1-2, with D perhaps matching TRBD1 (5 bases). Trimming shortened V by 10 bases and J by 4 bases, and 13 bases separated the two germline ends. The length of the CDR3 is 12 residues. Germline-derived CDR1 and CDR2 are LNHDA and SQIVND (reference sequence). In DNA form, the CDR3 reads TGTGCCACCTCGCAGGGAGGCTATGGCTACACCTTC. Protein: CATSQGGYGYTF.

The rearrangement joins TRBV21-1 to TRBJ1-2; the table's TRBD1 call for D was not verified on the DNA. TRBV21-1 represents a pseudogene. CDR3 length: 20 amino acids. CDR3 region: CASSKEVIGTGPYCSYGYTF. The CDR3 bases are TGTGCCAGCAGCAAAGAAGTAATAGGGACAGGGCCCTACTGTTCCTATGGCTACACCTTC.

CDR3 sequence: CASSQITGEDTEAFF. The CDR3 nucleotides read TGCGCCAGCAGCCAGATTACAGGGGAGGACACTGAAGCTTTCTTT. This chain connects TRBV4-1 to TRBJ1-1, with 7 bases identical to TRBD1. The CDR3 has 15 residues. From germline, CDR1 is MGHRA and CDR2 YSYEKL. V was pared by 3 bases and J by 3 bases, with 7 bases of the junction left unmatched.

This sequence joins TRBV5-4 and TRBJ2-1; D is perhaps TRBD2 (6 bases). This CDR3 contains 14 residues. Germline CDR1 is SGHNT and CDR2 is YYREEE (reference sequence). With 3 bases removed from V and 2 bases from J, the gap between germline ends came to 9 bases. The CDR3 nucleotides read TGTGCCAGCAGCTCGGGACTTACCTACAATGAGCAGTTCTTC. It specifies CASSSGLTYNEQFF.

CDR3 sequence reads: CASSGRVNPGPGYTF. The CDR3, as DNA: TGTGCCAGCAGTGGGAGAGTAAATCCAGGGCCCGGCTACACCTTC. The V gene is TRBV2, the J gene TRBJ1-2, with D possibly matching TRBD1 (5 bases). The CDR3 contains 15 residues. V lost 4 bases, J lost 8 bases, and 20 bases lay in between. CDR1 is SNHLY and CDR2 is FYNNEI in the germline V gene.

The chain joins TRBV24-1 to TRBJ2-7; a weak D match, TRBD1 (6 bases). The V gene lost 0 bases and the J gene lost 6 bases, with 8 bases spanning the gap. The germline V gene encodes CDR1 KGHDR and CDR2 SFDVKD. The CDR3 is made up of 13 amino acids. CDR3 protein: CATSDLLGGEQYF. The CDR3 DNA follows: TGTGCCACCAGTGATTTGCTAGGGGGCGAGCAGTACTTC.

The genes are TRBV12-3 or TRBV12-4 and TRBJ1-5; D is perhaps TRBD1 (5 bases). V lost 7 bases and J lost 4, with 11 bases in between. There are 13 residues in the CDR3. CDR3: CASTEEGNQPQHF. The CDR3 coding sequence is TGTGCCAGCACCGAGGAGGGGAATCAGCCCCAGCATTTT.

The genes are TRBV29-1 and TRBJ2-3; D unclear. From germline, CDR1 is SQVTM and CDR2 ANQGSEA. The V and J ends lost 6 bases and 4 bases respectively, with 11 bases between them. There are 12 residues in the CDR3. Written as DNA, the CDR3 is TGCAGCGTGCTGACTCCGCCAGATACGCAGTATTTT. Encoded protein: CSVLTPPDTQYF.

This chain connects TRBV6-5 to TRBJ2-1; maybe TRBD1 (6 bases). This CDR3 contains 15 residues. Trimming left V 6 bases short and J 0 bases short, with 12 bases between. In germline, CDR1 is MNHEY, CDR2 SVGAGI. As DNA, the CDR3 is TGTGCCAGCAGCTTCCAGGGGTCCTCCTACAATGAGCAGTTCTTC. Its protein product is CASSFQGSSYNEQFF.

This rearrangement joins TRBV5-5 to TRBJ2-3; 7 bases agree with TRBD2. In germline, CDR1 is SGHKS, CDR2 YYEKEE (reference sequence). J gave up 2 bases and V 4 bases, and 4 bases lay outside the gene matches. CDR3 length equals 14 residues. Here the CDR3 reads CASSPGLPTDTQYF. The CDR3 coding sequence is TGTGCCAGCAGCCCGGGACTACCCACAGATACGCAGTATTTT.

V usage is TRBV10-3 and J usage is TRBJ2-5, with D possibly matching TRBD1 (7 bases). The V and J ends lost 10 bases and 4 bases respectively, with 16 bases between them. CDR1 and CDR2 from the germline V gene are ENHRY and SYGVKD. The CDR3 totals 13 residues. The CDR3 spells CASGEQGIETQYF. The CDR3, as DNA: TGTGCCAGCGGGGAACAGGGGATAGAGACCCAGTACTTC.

With respect to this clone: A much larger clone lies one base from this, so it may be a read error. The rearrangement uses TRBV6-5 and TRBJ2-7; D possibly corresponds to TRBD1 (6 bases). Germline-derived CDR1 and CDR2 are MNHEY and SVGAGI. The CDR3 loop spans 13 amino acids. V dropped 6 bases and J dropped 2 bases, with 11 bases sitting between them. CDR3 nucleotide sequence: TGTGCCAGCAGCCCCAGGGGTCCCTACGAGCAGTACTTC. Translating gives CASSPRGPYEQYF.

The V and J genes are TRBV5-1 and TRBJ2-1, with D tentatively TRBD1 (5 bases). The CDR3 length is 14 residues. Trimming removed 0 bases at V and 10 bases at J, with 14 bases between. Germline V gives CDR1 SGHRS, CDR2 YFSETQ. This chain's CDR3 is CASSLELGADEQFF. The CDR3 bases are TGCGCCAGCAGCTTGGAACTTGGGGCCGACGAGCAGTTCTTC.

This CDR3 reads CSFQGGGPSGYTF. CDR3 coding DNA: TGCAGCTTCCAAGGGGGGGGGCCCTCTGGCTACACCTTC. V usage is TRBV29-1 and J usage is TRBJ1-2; D is perhaps TRBD1 (6 bases). Germline V gene data show CDR1 as SQVTM and CDR2 as ANQGSEA. The CDR3 contains 13 residues. V was trimmed by 8 bases and J by 7 bases, leaving 20 bases between them.

This sequence joins TRBV18 and TRBJ1-1; D is undetermined. From germline, CDR1 is KGHSH and CDR2 LQKENI. The CDR3 length is 11 residues. The germline V and J ends were trimmed by 3 bases and 11 bases, with 10 bases remaining between them. The CDR3 loop reads CASSPRERAFF. CDR3 DNA: TGTGCCAGCTCACCGAGGGAGAGGGCTTTCTTT.

This chain connects TRBV9 to TRBJ2-7; TRBD1 aligns across 9 bases. Germline CDR1 and CDR2: SGDLS and YYNGEE. The V and J ends lost 4 bases and 3 bases, in that order; junction bases with no gene match: 8. The CDR3 runs 15 residues. Here the CDR3 reads CASSPRTGGFYEQYF. In DNA form, the CDR3 reads TGTGCCAGCAGCCCCCGAACAGGGGGCTTCTACGAGCAGTACTTC. The full variable domain, its missing parts supplied by reference TRBV9 and TRBJ2-7, is DSGVTQTPKHLITATGQRVTLRCSPRSGDLSVYWYQQSLDQGLQFLIQYYNGEERAKGNILERFSAQQFPDLHSELNLSSLELGDSALYFCASSPRTGGFYEQYFGPGTRLTVT.

The V gene is TRBV19, the J gene TRBJ2-1; 10 bases line up with TRBD2. Unmatched junction bases numbered 4, after V lost 1 base and J lost 4 bases. The length of the CDR3 is 16 residues. The germline gives CDR1 LNHDA, CDR2 SQIVND (reference sequence). CDR3 nucleotide sequence: TGTGCCAGTAGTATAGTTCCTAGCGGGGGTTACAATGAGCAGTTCTTC. This sequence encodes CASSIVPSGGYNEQFF.

The rearrangement uses TRBV5-6 and TRBJ1-2; 7 bases fit TRBD1. The CDR3 runs to 19 residues. Trimming took 2 bases from V and 8 from J; bases not matched to a gene: 24. Germline CDR1 reads SGHDT; CDR2 reads YYEEEE. CDR3: CASSFFHGGTAQSGEGYTF. CDR3 sequence (DNA): TGTGCCAGCAGCTTTTTTCACGGCGGGACAGCCCAAAGTGGCGAGGGCTACACCTTC.

This clone was found once. The V and J genes are TRBV7-2 and TRBJ1-1; D perhaps matches TRBD1 (6 bases). Germline CDR1 reads SGHTA; CDR2 reads FQGNSA. The CDR3 sequence is 14 residues long. Trimming took 5 bases from V and 3 from J, leaving 13 bases between them. CDR3 in amino acids: CASSQDTGYTEAFF. For the CDR3, the DNA is TGTGCCAGCAGCCAGGATACAGGGTACACTGAAGCTTTCTTT.

On this clone: The sample holds other DNA sequences that translate to the same CDR3. This chain links TRBV19 with TRBJ1-2; 8 nucleotides match TRBD1. The germline V gene has CDR1 LNHDA and CDR2 SQIVND (reference sequence). The CDR3 is 12 residues long. V was pared by 6 bases and J by 3 bases, with 0 bases of the junction left unmatched. CDR3 amino acids: CASRDRDYGYTF. The CDR3, as DNA: TGTGCCAGTAGGGACAGGGACTATGGCTACACCTTC.

The chain links TRBV19 to TRBJ1-3; no clear D gene. Deletions cut 9 bases from V and 0 bases from J, with 15 bases between. Germline V gives CDR1 LNHDA, CDR2 SQIVND (reference sequence). The CDR3 is made up of 15 amino acids. The chain's CDR3 is CASERLSFSGNTIYF. The CDR3 bases are TGTGCCAGCGAGCGGCTCAGCTTCTCTGGAAACACCATATATTTT.

This clone appeared a few times. The J gene is TRBJ2-3, the V gene TRBV7-9, with TRBD2 matching over 12 bases. The CDR3 is 17 amino acids. From germline, CDR1 is SEHNR and CDR2 FQNEAQ (reference sequence). Losses at the gene ends were 1 base for V and 0 bases for J; bases not matched to a gene: 2. CDR3 in DNA: TGTGCCAGCAGCTTAGGACTAGCGGGGGATAGCACAGATACGCAGTATTTT. It specifies CASSLGLAGDSTDTQYF.

This clone was seen a handful of times. V and J are TRBV19 and TRBJ2-7, with D maybe TRBD1 (6 bases). CDR3 length: 15 amino acids. Germline V CDR1 and CDR2: LNHDA, SQIVND (reference sequence). V lost 3 bases and J 5 bases, leaving 17 bases between the germline ends. This chain's CDR3 is CASSMVWGRFHEQYF. DNA of the CDR3: TGTGCCAGTAGTATGGTCTGGGGGCGCTTCCACGAGCAGTACTTC.

The chain recombines TRBV6-2 or TRBV6-3 with TRBJ1-1, with 7 bases identical to TRBD1. V shed 6 bases and J 0 bases; nucleotides not matched to a gene: 4. CDR3 length: 14 amino acids. CDR1 is MNHEY, CDR2 SVGEGT, per germline. CDR3 sequence reads: CASSHRGMNTEAFF. CDR3 coding DNA: TGTGCCAGCAGCCACAGGGGAATGAACACTGAAGCTTTCTTT.

The CDR3 nucleotides read TGTGCTAGTGGTTTGGGGGGGCAGGGGAATGAAAAACTGTTTTTT. This sequence encodes CASGLGGQGNEKLFF. The rearrangement joins TRBV12-5 to TRBJ1-4; TRBD1 is a possible D gene (6 bases). Germline CDR1 is LGHNT and CDR2 is FRNRAP. V lost 1 base and J 5 bases, leaving 11 bases between the germline ends. This CDR3 is 15 amino acids long.